This entry is about one T cell receptor beta chain. Its antigen is still unknown. This entry is derived from a study of OX40 agonist ivuxolimab in advanced cancers. Study-wide results and caveats: Low levels of normalized T-cell clonal expansion also appeared in some nonresponders.

TCRdb's table, derived via immunoSEQ multiplex PCR, lists solely in-frame clones and lacks some. The data contain tens of thousands of clones, roughly 84% of them singletons. Sequences were derived from CD4+ or CD8+ T cells sorted from blood, sampled in a trial of the OX40 agonist ivuxolimab. This clonotype was obtained from an adult with an advanced solid tumor such as melanoma, head and neck, liver or kidney cancer.

DNA for the CDR3: TGTGCTAGTGGTCCACCCGACTACCGCAATGAGCAGTTCTTC. The encoded protein is CASGPPDYRNEQFF. This chain uses TRBV12-5 with TRBJ2-1; perhaps TRBD2 as D (5 bases). Trimming left V 5 bases short and J 6 bases short, with 14 bases between. CDR1 and CDR2 from the germline V gene are LGHNT and FRNRAP. The CDR3 extends over 14 amino acids.